The rows below give T cell receptor beta chains drawn from one sample of a study of regulatory T cells in long-lasting Graves disease. TCRdb analysed the multiplex PCR reads with MiXCR anew, one entry per CDR3 protein. The sample contains 320,000 or so distinct CDR3 sequences, roughly 18% of which appear only once. Specimen: peripheral blood mononuclear cells (PBMCs), collected at new diagnosis, from a patient treated with antithyroid drugs. Receptors originate from a female donor with Graves disease. CDR3s include the opening cysteine and the closing phenylalanine or tryptophan. The order of the fields is CDR3 protein, CDR3 DNA, V gene, clone size, J gene, D gene. A D gene is named only where the DNA matches it firmly. Clone size appears in some rows only: once, few, many, or a class for an expanded clone.

cdr3_aa: CATSDLGHSGANVLTF; cdr3_nt: TGTGCCACCAGCGACTTGGGCCACTCTGGGGCCAACGTCCTGACTTTC; v_call: TRBV15; clone_size: NA; j_call: TRBJ2-6; d_call: NA
cdr3_aa: CASSLDVGSGNTIYF; cdr3_nt: TGTGCCAGCAGCCTGGACGTCGGCTCTGGAAACACCATATATTTT; v_call: TRBV7-3; clone_size: many; j_call: TRBJ1-3; d_call: NA
cdr3_aa: CASSERTHGTDTQYF; cdr3_nt: TGTGCCAGCAGTGAACGGACCCACGGGACAGATACGCAGTATTTT; v_call: TRBV2; clone_size: many; j_call: TRBJ2-3; d_call: NA
cdr3_aa: CASSLIRRGYTF; cdr3_nt: TGTGCCAGCAGTTTGATAAGGAGGGGCTACACCTTC; v_call: TRBV28; clone_size: NA; j_call: TRBJ1-2; d_call: NA
cdr3_aa: CASSPVVRGLLGYTF; cdr3_nt: TGTGCCAGCAGCCCCGTTGTCCGGGGGCTCCTAGGCTACACCTTC; v_call: TRBV3-1; clone_size: once; j_call: TRBJ1-2; d_call: NA
cdr3_aa: CASSVSGRAVETQYF; cdr3_nt: TGTGCCAGCAGCGTTAGCGGAAGGGCCGTTGAGACCCAGTACTTC; v_call: TRBV9; clone_size: few; j_call: TRBJ2-5; d_call: NA
cdr3_aa: CAWRRDGSYEQYF; cdr3_nt: TGTGCCTGGCGCCGGGACGGTTCCTACGAGCAGTACTTC; v_call: TRBV30; clone_size: few; j_call: TRBJ2-7; d_call: NA
cdr3_aa: CSAARGSSYNEQFF; cdr3_nt: TGCAGTGCCGCAAGGGGAAGCTCCTACAATGAGCAGTTCTTC; v_call: TRBV20-1; clone_size: few; j_call: TRBJ2-1; d_call: NA
cdr3_aa: CASSVLAGGGNEQFF; cdr3_nt: TGTGCCAGCAGCGTACTAGCGGGAGGCGGGAATGAGCAGTTCTTC; v_call: TRBV9; clone_size: NA; j_call: TRBJ2-1; d_call: TRBD2
cdr3_aa: CASSWGILSTGAYNEQFF; cdr3_nt: TGTGCCAGCAGTTGGGGCATTTTGTCGACAGGGGCCTACAATGAGCAGTTCTTC; v_call: TRBV12-3/TRBV12-4; clone_size: many; j_call: TRBJ2-1; d_call: TRBD1
cdr3_aa: CASSSTLAIGNEKLFF; cdr3_nt: TGCGCCAGCAGCTCGACCCTGGCGATCGGTAATGAAAAACTGTTTTTT; v_call: TRBV5-1; clone_size: many; j_call: TRBJ1-4; d_call: NA
cdr3_aa: CAAFLGQGNEQYF; cdr3_nt: TGTGCCGCCTTCCTCGGACAGGGGAACGAGCAGTACTTC; v_call: TRBV6-1; clone_size: NA; j_call: TRBJ2-7; d_call: TRBD1
cdr3_aa: CASSLAGVAYNEQFF; cdr3_nt: TGTGCCAGCAGTTTAGCGGGAGTTGCCTACAATGAGCAGTTCTTC; v_call: TRBV27; clone_size: many; j_call: TRBJ2-1; d_call: TRBD2
cdr3_aa: CASSLVVTNTGELFF; cdr3_nt: TGTGCCAGCAGCTTAGTGGTAACCAACACCGGGGAGCTGTTTTTT; v_call: TRBV11-2; clone_size: many; j_call: TRBJ2-2; d_call: NA
cdr3_aa: CASSPFVPGQGTYEQYF; cdr3_nt: TGTGCCAGCTCACCTTTTGTCCCGGGACAGGGGACCTACGAGCAGTACTTC; v_call: TRBV18; clone_size: few; j_call: TRBJ2-7; d_call: TRBD1
cdr3_aa: CSAYRLAEVTDTQYF; cdr3_nt: TGCAGTGCTTACCGACTAGCGGAGGTCACAGATACGCAGTATTTT; v_call: TRBV20-1; clone_size: NA; j_call: TRBJ2-3; d_call: TRBD2
cdr3_aa: CATSDLIGNTGELFF; cdr3_nt: TGTGCCACCAGTGATCTAATCGGAAACACCGGGGAGCTGTTTTTT; v_call: TRBV24-1; clone_size: many; j_call: TRBJ2-2; d_call: NA
cdr3_aa: CASSLVQGSGEQYF; cdr3_nt: TGCGCCAGCAGCTTGGTACAGGGCTCAGGGGAGCAGTACTTC; v_call: TRBV5-1; clone_size: many; j_call: TRBJ2-7; d_call: NA
cdr3_aa: CASSLGTGGNVEAFF; cdr3_nt: TGTGCCAGCAGTTTAGGGACAGGGGGCAATGTTGAAGCTTTCTTT; v_call: TRBV6-5; clone_size: many; j_call: TRBJ1-1; d_call: TRBD1
cdr3_aa: CASSLWDRTRPIEAFF; cdr3_nt: TGCGCCAGCAGCTTGTGGGACAGGACGCGGCCAATTGAAGCTTTCTTT; v_call: TRBV5-1; clone_size: NA; j_call: TRBJ1-1; d_call: TRBD1
cdr3_aa: CSAITLSGGDEQYF; cdr3_nt: TGCAGTGCTATCACGCTTAGCGGCGGGGACGAGCAGTACTTC; v_call: TRBV20-1; clone_size: many; j_call: TRBJ2-7; d_call: NA
cdr3_aa: CASDHPGQEDYEQYF; cdr3_nt: TGTGCCAGCGATCACCCGGGACAGGAAGACTACGAGCAGTACTTC; v_call: TRBV6-1; clone_size: many; j_call: TRBJ2-7; d_call: TRBD1
cdr3_aa: CASSEERTPNTEAFF; cdr3_nt: TGTGCCAGCAGTGAAGAAAGGACACCTAACACTGAAGCTTTCTTT; v_call: TRBV2; clone_size: many; j_call: TRBJ1-1; d_call: NA
cdr3_aa: CASSLAQSNTEAFF; cdr3_nt: TGTGCCAGCAGCCTGGCCCAATCGAACACTGAAGCTTTCTTT; v_call: TRBV7-6; clone_size: many; j_call: TRBJ1-1; d_call: NA
cdr3_aa: CASRSMDRVNEQFF; cdr3_nt: TGTGCCAGCAGGTCTATGGACAGGGTCAATGAGCAGTTCTTC; v_call: TRBV28; clone_size: many; j_call: TRBJ2-1; d_call: TRBD1
cdr3_aa: CAISESGQNTEAFF; cdr3_nt: TGTGCCATCAGTGAGTCGGGACAGAACACTGAAGCTTTCTTT; v_call: TRBV10-3; clone_size: many; j_call: TRBJ1-1; d_call: NA
cdr3_aa: CASNRDRGLEKNIQYF; cdr3_nt: TGTGCCAGCAACCGAGACAGGGGGCTCGAGAAGAACATTCAGTACTTC; v_call: TRBV28; clone_size: many; j_call: TRBJ2-4; d_call: TRBD1
cdr3_aa: CASSPHEQYF; cdr3_nt: TGTGCCAGCAGCCCCCATGAGCAGTACTTC; v_call: TRBV7-2; clone_size: NA; j_call: TRBJ2-5; d_call: NA
cdr3_aa: CASSFAGFNTGELFF; cdr3_nt: TGTGCCAGCAGTTTCGCGGGATTTAACACCGGGGAGCTGTTTTTT; v_call: TRBV28; clone_size: NA; j_call: TRBJ2-2; d_call: NA
cdr3_aa: CASSGRQGNTGPDGRAGDTQYF; cdr3_nt: TGTGCCAGCAGTGGGCGACAGGGGAACACTGGGCCAGACGGGAGGGCGGGCGATACGCAGTATTTT; v_call: TRBV28; clone_size: many; j_call: TRBJ2-3; d_call: NA
cdr3_aa: CASRTGGGNTDTQYF; cdr3_nt: TGTGCCAGCCGGACTGGCGGGGGGAACACAGATACGCAGTATTTT; v_call: TRBV19; clone_size: NA; j_call: TRBJ2-3; d_call: TRBD2
cdr3_aa: CASSGERSGDEQFF; cdr3_nt: TGCGCCAGCAGCGGGGAGCGGTCGGGGGATGAGCAGTTCTTC; v_call: TRBV5-1; clone_size: many; j_call: TRBJ2-1; d_call: NA
cdr3_aa: CASSPTMVAGGYNEQFF; cdr3_nt: TGTGCCAGCAGCCCCACTATGGTAGCGGGAGGCTACAATGAGCAGTTCTTC; v_call: TRBV11-3; clone_size: many; j_call: TRBJ2-1; d_call: TRBD2
cdr3_aa: CASSFRPGQSIYEQYF; cdr3_nt: TGTGCCAGCAGCTTTAGGCCGGGACAGAGTATCTACGAGCAGTACTTC; v_call: TRBV7-9; clone_size: many; j_call: TRBJ2-7; d_call: TRBD1
cdr3_aa: CSARQDRSTDTQYF; cdr3_nt: TGCAGTGCTAGACAGGATCGTAGCACAGATACGCAGTATTTT; v_call: TRBV20-1; clone_size: many; j_call: TRBJ2-3; d_call: NA
cdr3_aa: CASNREVQETQYF; cdr3_nt: TGTGCCAGCAATAGGGAGGTCCAAGAGACCCAGTACTTC; v_call: TRBV2; clone_size: many; j_call: TRBJ2-5; d_call: NA
cdr3_aa: CASIRRLAVEGNTGELFF; cdr3_nt: TGTGCCAGCATTAGACGACTAGCGGTAGAGGGGAACACCGGGGAGCTGTTTTTT; v_call: TRBV2; clone_size: few; j_call: TRBJ2-2; d_call: TRBD2
cdr3_aa: CSVAGGRGETQYF; cdr3_nt: TGCAGCGTTGCTGGGGGGCGAGGGGAGACCCAGTACTTC; v_call: TRBV29-1; clone_size: many; j_call: TRBJ2-5; d_call: NA
cdr3_aa: CASGPYEQYF; cdr3_nt: TGTGCCAGTGGGCCCTACGAGCAGTACTTC; v_call: TRBV11-2; clone_size: many; j_call: TRBJ2-7; d_call: NA
cdr3_aa: CSVELSGGSTDTQYF; cdr3_nt: TGCAGCGTTGAATTGAGTGGGGGGAGCACAGATACGCAGTATTTT; v_call: TRBV29-1; clone_size: NA; j_call: TRBJ2-3; d_call: NA
cdr3_aa: CASSPGTGYNEQFF; cdr3_nt: TGTGCCAGCAGCCCCGGGACAGGCTACAATGAGCAGTTCTTC; v_call: TRBV28; clone_size: many; j_call: TRBJ2-1; d_call: TRBD1
cdr3_aa: CASRHRGEETQYF; cdr3_nt: TGTGCCAGCAGGCACAGGGGGGAGGAGACCCAGTACTTC; v_call: TRBV11-2; clone_size: NA; j_call: TRBJ2-5; d_call: TRBD1
cdr3_aa: CASKGTSPDTQYF; cdr3_nt: TGTGCCAGCAAAGGAACTAGCCCAGATACGCAGTATTTT; v_call: TRBV2; clone_size: many; j_call: TRBJ2-3; d_call: NA
cdr3_aa: CASRLRGSDQPQHF; cdr3_nt: TGTGCCAGCAGGCTCAGGGGGTCAGACCAGCCCCAGCATTTT; v_call: TRBV27; clone_size: many; j_call: TRBJ1-5; d_call: TRBD1
cdr3_aa: CASSFGTGGYEQFF; cdr3_nt: TGTGCCAGCAGCTTCGGGACAGGGGGGTATGAGCAGTTCTTC; v_call: TRBV11-2; clone_size: many; j_call: TRBJ2-1; d_call: TRBD1
cdr3_aa: CASSNRGNTEAFF; cdr3_nt: TGTGCCAGCAGCAACAGGGGGAACACTGAAGCTTTCTTT; v_call: TRBV2; clone_size: many; j_call: TRBJ1-1; d_call: TRBD1